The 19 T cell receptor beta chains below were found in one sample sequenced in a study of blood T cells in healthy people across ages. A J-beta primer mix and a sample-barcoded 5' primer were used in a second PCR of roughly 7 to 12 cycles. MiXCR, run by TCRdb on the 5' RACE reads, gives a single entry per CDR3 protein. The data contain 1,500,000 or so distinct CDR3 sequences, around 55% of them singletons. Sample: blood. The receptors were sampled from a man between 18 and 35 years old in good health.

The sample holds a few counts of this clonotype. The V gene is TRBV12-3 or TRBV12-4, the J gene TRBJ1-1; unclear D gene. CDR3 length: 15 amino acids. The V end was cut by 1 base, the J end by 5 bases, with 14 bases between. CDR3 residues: CASSLVGQGWTEAFF. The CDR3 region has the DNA TGTGCCAGCAGTTTAGTAGGGCAAGGATGGACTGAAGCTTTCTTT.

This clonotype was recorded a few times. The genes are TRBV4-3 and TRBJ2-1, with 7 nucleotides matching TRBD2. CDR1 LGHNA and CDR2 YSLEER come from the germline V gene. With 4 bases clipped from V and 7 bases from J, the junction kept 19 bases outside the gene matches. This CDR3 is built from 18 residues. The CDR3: CASSPDFGGGLSMNEQFF. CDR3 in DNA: TGCGCCAGCAGCCCGGATTTTGGGGGAGGGCTATCTATGAATGAGCAGTTCTTC.

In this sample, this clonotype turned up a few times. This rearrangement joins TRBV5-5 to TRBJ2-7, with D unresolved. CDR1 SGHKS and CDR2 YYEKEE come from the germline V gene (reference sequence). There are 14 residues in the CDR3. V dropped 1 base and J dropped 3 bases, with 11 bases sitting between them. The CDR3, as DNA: TGTGCCAGCAGCTTGAGGACGGACGGCTACGAGCAGTACTTC. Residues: CASSLRTDGYEQYF.

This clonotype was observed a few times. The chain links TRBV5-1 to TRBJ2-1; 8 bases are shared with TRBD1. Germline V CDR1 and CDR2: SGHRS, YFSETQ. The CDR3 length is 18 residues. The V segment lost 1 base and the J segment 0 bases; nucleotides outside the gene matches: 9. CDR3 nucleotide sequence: TGCGCCAGCAGCTTGCTAATGTTCAGGGGGCTCTCCTACAATGAGCAGTTCTTC. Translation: CASSLLMFRGLSYNEQFF.

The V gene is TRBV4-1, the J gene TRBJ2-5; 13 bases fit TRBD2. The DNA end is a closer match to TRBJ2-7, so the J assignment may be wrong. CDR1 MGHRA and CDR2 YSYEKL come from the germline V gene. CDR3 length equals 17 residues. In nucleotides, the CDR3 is TGCGCCAGCAGCCAAAGGACTAGCGGGAGTTATCCCTACGAGCAGTACTTC. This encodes CASSQRTSGSYPYEQYF.

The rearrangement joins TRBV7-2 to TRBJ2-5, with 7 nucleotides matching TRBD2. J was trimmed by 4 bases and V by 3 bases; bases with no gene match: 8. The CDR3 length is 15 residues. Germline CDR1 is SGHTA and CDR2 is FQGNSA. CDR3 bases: TGTGCCAGCAGCTTCATTGGGCTAGCGGTAGAGACCCAGTACTTC. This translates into CASSFIGLAVETQYF.

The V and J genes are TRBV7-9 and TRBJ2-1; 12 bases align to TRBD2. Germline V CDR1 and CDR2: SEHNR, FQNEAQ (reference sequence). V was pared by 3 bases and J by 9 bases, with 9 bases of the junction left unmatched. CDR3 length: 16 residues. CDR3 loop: CASSLLTSGRKAEQFF. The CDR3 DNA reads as TGTGCCAGCAGCTTGTTGACTAGCGGGAGAAAGGCTGAGCAGTTCTTC.

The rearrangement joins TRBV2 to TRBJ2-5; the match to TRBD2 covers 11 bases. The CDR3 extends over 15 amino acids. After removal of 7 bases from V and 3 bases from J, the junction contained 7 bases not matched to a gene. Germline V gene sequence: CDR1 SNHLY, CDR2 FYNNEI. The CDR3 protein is CASIATSGVKETQYF. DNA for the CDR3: TGTGCCAGCATTGCGACTAGCGGGGTAAAAGAGACCCAGTACTTC.

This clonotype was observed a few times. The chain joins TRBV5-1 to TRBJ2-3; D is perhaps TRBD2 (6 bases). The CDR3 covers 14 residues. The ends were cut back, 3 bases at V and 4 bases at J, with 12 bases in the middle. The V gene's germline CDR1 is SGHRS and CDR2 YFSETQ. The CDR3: CASSWRDSPDTQYF. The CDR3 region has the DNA TGCGCCAGCAGCTGGCGGGACTCGCCAGATACGCAGTATTTT.

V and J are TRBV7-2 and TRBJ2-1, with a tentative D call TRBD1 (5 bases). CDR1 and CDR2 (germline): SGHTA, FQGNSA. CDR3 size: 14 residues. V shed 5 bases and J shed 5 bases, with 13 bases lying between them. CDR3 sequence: CASSPRGRHNEQFF. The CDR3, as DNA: TGTGCCAGCAGCCCTAGGGGAAGACACAATGAGCAGTTCTTC.

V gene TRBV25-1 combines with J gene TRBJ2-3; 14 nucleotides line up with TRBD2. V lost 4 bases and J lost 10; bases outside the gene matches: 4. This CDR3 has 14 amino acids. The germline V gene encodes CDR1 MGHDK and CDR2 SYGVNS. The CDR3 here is CASSGLTSGGAQYF. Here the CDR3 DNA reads TGTGCCAGCAGTGGGCTGACTAGCGGGGGGGCGCAGTATTTT.

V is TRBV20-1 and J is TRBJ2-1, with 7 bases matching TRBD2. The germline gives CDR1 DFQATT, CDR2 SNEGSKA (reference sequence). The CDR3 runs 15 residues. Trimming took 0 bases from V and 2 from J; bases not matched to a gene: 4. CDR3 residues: CSARERGLAYNEQFF. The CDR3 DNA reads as TGCAGTGCTAGAGAGAGAGGACTAGCCTACAATGAGCAGTTCTTC.

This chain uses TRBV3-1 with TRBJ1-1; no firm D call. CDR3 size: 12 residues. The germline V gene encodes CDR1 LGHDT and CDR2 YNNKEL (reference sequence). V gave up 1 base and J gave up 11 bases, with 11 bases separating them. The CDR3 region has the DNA TGTGCCAGCAGCCAAGTACAGTGGGCGGCTTTCTTT. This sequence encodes CASSQVQWAAFF.

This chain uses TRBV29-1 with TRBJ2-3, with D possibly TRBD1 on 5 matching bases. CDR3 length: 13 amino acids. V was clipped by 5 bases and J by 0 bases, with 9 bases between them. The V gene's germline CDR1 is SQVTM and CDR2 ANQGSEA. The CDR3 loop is CSVQQDSTDTQYF. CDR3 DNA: TGCAGCGTTCAACAGGATAGCACAGATACGCAGTATTTT.

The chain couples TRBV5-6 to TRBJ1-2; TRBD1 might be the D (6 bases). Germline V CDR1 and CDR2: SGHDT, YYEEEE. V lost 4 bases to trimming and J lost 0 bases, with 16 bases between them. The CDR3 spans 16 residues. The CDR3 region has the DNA TGTGCCAGCAGCCCGGGAAGACAGGAAGCTAACTATGGCTACACCTTC. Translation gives CASSPGRQEANYGYTF.

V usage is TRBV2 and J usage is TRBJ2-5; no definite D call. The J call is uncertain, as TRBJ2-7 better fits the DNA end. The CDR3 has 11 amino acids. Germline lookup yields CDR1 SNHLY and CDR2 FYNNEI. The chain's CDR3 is CASTRANEQYF. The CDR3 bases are TGTGCCAGCACTCGGGCAAACGAGCAGTACTTC.

Here the CDR3 reads CASSLVGRAHEQYF. The CDR3 coding sequence is TGTGCCAGCAGTTTAGTGGGCAGGGCCCACGAGCAGTACTTC. The chain links TRBV12-3 or TRBV12-4 to TRBJ2-4, with a weak D call TRBD1 (5 bases). The J call may be faulty, since TRBJ2-7 better matches the DNA end. The CDR3 sequence is 14 residues long.

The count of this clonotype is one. The CDR3 protein is CASSVLPSAHYDNEQFF. The CDR3 DNA follows: TGTGCCAGCAGTGTTCTCCCGTCAGCCCATTATGACAATGAGCAGTTCTTC. The chain is built from TRBV28 and TRBJ2-1; D ambiguous. The germline V gene has CDR1 MDHEN and CDR2 SYDVKM. CDR3 length: 17 residues. V was clipped by 5 bases and J by 5 bases, with 22 bases between them. The variable domain in full, completed from reference TRBV28 and TRBJ2-1, reads DVKVTQSSRYLVKRTGEKVFLECVQDMDHENMFWYRQDPGLGLRLIYFSYDVKMKEKGDIPEGYSVSREKKERFSLILESASTNQTSMYLCASSVLPSAHYDNEQFFGPGTRLTVL.

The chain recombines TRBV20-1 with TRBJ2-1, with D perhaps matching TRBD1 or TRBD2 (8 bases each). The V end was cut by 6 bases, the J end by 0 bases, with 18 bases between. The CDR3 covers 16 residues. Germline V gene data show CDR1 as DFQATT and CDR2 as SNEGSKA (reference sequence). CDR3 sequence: CSASGGGGSSYNEQFF. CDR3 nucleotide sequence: TGCAGTGCCTCAGGGGGCGGGGGGAGCTCCTACAATGAGCAGTTCTTC.